Included here is one T cell receptor (beta chain) sequence, with context. Its specificity is unknown. Germline V gene data show CDR1 as MNHNY and CDR2 as SVGAGI (reference sequence). Trimming cost V 0 bases and J 3 bases; bases outside gene matches: 5. The CDR3 length is 16 residues. TCRdb's table, derived via immunoSEQ multiplex PCR, lists solely in-frame clones and lacks some. Counted here are about 110,000 clones, around nine tenths occurring once; the ten biggest clones make up approximately 17%. This sample is part of a study of T cell responses to AZD1222 COVID-19 vaccine. Overall study findings and caveats: Donors skewed white British and female; clonal diversity was possibly underestimated.

The starting material was peripheral blood, obtained on day 0 of AZD1222 vaccination. The source is an adult in good health. This rearrangement joins TRBV6-6 to TRBJ2-7; 10 positions agree with TRBD1. CDR3 region: CASSYSSGDRGYEQYF. In DNA, the CDR3 is TGTGCCAGCAGTTACTCGAGCGGGGACAGGGGCTACGAGCAGTACTTC.